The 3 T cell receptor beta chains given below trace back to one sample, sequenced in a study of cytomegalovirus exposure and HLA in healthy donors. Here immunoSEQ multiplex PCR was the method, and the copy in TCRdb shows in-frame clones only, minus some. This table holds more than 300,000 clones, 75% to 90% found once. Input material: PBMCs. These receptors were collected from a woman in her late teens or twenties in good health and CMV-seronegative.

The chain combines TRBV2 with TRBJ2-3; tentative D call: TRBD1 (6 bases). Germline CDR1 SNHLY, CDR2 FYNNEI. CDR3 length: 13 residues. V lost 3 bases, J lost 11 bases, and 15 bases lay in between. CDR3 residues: CASSDGQGIGQYF. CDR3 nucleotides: TGTGCCAGCAGTGATGGGCAGGGGATCGGGCAGTATTTT. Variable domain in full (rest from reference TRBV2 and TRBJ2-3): EPEVTQTPSHQVTQMGQEVILRCVPISNHLYFYWYRQILGQKVEFLVSFYNNEISEKSEIFDDQFSVERPDGSNFTLKIRSTKLEDSAMYFCASSDGQGIGQYFGPGTRLTVL.

The CDR3 sequence: CASSLSGGQGARGAFF. Written as DNA, the CDR3 is TGTGCCAGCAGCTTAAGCGGGGGACAGGGAGCCCGGGGAGCTTTCTTT. J is TRBJ1-1 and V is TRBV7-9; the match to TRBD1 covers 9 bases. Per germline, CDR1 SEHNR and CDR2 FQNEAQ (reference sequence). This CDR3 is 16 amino acids long. V trimming: 2 bases; J trimming: 10 bases; junction bases outside the gene matches: 14. Looking up the rest from reference TRBV7-9 and TRBJ1-1 gives the full variable domain: DTGVSQNPRHKITKRGQNVTFRCDPISEHNRLYWYRQTLGQGPEFLTYFQNEAQLEKSRLLSDRFSAERPKGSFSTLEIQRTEQGDSAMYLCASSLSGGQGARGAFFGQGTRLTVV.

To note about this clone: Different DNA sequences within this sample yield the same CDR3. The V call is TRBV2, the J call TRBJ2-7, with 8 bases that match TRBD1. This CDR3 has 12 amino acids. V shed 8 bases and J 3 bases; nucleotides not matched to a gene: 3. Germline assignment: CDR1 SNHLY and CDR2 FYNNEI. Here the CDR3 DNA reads TGTGCCAGCTCCGGACAGGGCTACGAGCAGTACTTC. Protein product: CASSGQGYEQYF.